This T cell receptor beta chain is from a study of cytomegalovirus exposure and HLA in healthy donors. The wider study: Inside one of the first data releases sat about 85 million unique TCRs taken from HLA-typed donors. Study results and caveats: It emerged from a later analysis that several of the most significant clusters appeared to be linked to common viral pathogens. Specificity of three CMV-associated chains for CMV antigens was verified in vitro.

This clone was seen only once. Its specificity is unknown. Primers included in the PCR were 60 Vbeta and 13 Jbeta primers. The table came from immunoSEQ multiplex PCR; TCRdb's copy has only in-frame clones and leaves some out. The sample lists about 260,000 clones; approximately 84% were seen once. Sequences were obtained from PBMCs. The sequence came from a woman in her thirties or forties in good health and CMV-seropositive.

The CDR3 nucleotides are TGTGCCAGCAGCCATCTAGCAGGCGAGCAGTTCTTC. It translates to CASSHLAGEQFF. V is TRBV11-3 and J is TRBJ2-1; D is possibly TRBD2 (5 bases). V lost 5 bases and J lost 10, with 12 bases in between. The CDR3 extends over 12 amino acids. Looked up from germline, CDR1 is SGHNT and CDR2 is YENEEA.